This T cell receptor beta chain came from a study of T cell responses to AZD1222 COVID-19 vaccine. Concerning this clone itself: Its antigen is undetermined.

General study points: The repertoires were collected only after the peak T cell response.

J was trimmed by 5 bases and V by 3 bases; bases with no gene match: 7. The CDR3 contains 16 residues. Germline V gene sequence: CDR1 KGHDR, CDR2 SFDVKD. This table comes from immunoSEQ multiplex PCR, and its TCRdb copy is limited to in-frame clones, with some not included. The sample has some 110,000 clones; roughly 90% are singletons. This TCR came from an adult in good health. The chain is built from TRBV24-1 and TRBJ2-1; 9 bases match TRBD1. The source material was peripheral blood, sampled on day 0 of AZD1222 vaccination. The CDR3 protein is CATSDPGQGRHNEQFF. CDR3 coding DNA: TGTGCCACCAGTGATCCGGGACAGGGCCGCCACAATGAGCAGTTCTTC.